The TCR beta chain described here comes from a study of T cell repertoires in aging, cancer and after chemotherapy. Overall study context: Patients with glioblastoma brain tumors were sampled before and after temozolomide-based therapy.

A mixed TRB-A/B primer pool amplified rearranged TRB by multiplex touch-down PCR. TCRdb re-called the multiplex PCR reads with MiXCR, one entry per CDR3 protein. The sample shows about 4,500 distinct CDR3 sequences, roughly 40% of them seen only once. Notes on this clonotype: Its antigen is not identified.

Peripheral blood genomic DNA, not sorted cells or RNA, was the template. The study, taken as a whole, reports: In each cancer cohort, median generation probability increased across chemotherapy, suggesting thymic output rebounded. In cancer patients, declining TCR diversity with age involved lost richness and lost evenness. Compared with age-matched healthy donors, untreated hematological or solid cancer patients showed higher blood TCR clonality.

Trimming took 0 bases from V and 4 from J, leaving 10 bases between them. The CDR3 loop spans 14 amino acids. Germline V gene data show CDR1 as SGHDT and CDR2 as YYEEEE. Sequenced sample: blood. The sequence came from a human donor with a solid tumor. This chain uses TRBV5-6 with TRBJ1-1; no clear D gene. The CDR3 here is CASSLVGWGTEAFF. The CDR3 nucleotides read TGTGCCAGCAGCTTGGTTGGGTGGGGCACTGAAGCTTTCTTT.